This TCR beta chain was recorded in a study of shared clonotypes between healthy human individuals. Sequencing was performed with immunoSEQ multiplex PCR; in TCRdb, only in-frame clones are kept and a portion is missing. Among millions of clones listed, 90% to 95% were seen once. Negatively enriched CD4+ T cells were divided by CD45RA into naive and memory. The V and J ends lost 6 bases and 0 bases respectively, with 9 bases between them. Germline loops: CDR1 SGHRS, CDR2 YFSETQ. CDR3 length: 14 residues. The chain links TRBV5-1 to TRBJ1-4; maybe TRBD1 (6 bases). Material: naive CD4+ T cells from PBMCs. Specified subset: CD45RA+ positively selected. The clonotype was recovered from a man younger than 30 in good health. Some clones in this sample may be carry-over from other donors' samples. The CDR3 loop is CASKEGATNEKLFF. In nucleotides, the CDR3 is TGCGCCAGCAAGGAGGGGGCAACTAATGAAAAACTGTTTTTT.